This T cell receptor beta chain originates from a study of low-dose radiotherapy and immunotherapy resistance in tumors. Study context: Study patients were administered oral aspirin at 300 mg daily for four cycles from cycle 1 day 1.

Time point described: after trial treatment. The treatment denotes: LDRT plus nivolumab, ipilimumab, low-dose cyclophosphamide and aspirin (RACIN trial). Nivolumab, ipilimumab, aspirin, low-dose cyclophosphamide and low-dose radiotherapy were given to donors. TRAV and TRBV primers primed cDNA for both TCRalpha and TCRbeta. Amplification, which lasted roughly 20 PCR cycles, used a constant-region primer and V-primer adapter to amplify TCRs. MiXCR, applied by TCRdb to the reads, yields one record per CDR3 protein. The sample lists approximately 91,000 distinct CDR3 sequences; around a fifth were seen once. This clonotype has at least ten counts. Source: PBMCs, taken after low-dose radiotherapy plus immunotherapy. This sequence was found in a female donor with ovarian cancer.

The CDR3 here is CASSTGSTDTQYF. The DNA for the CDR3 is TGTGCCAGCAGCACGGGAAGCACAGATACGCAGTATTTT. The chain combines TRBV7-6 with TRBJ2-3; D is possibly TRBD2 (5 bases). Germline lookup yields CDR1 SGHVS and CDR2 FNYEAQ. The CDR3 consists of 13 residues. Trimming shortened V by 5 bases and J by 0 bases, and 6 bases separated the two germline ends. Combining the CDR3 with reference TRBV7-6 and TRBJ2-3 gives the whole variable domain GAGVSQSPRYKVTKRGQDVALRCDPISGHVSLYWYRQALGQGPEFLTYFNYEAQQDKSGLPNDRFSAERPEGSISTLTIQRTEQRDSAMYRCASSTGSTDTQYFGPGTRLTVL.